This is a list of T cell receptor beta chains from one sample in a study of OX40 agonist ivuxolimab in advanced cancers. Using immunoSEQ multiplex PCR, the repertoire was profiled, and TCRdb retains in-frame clones only, with some absent. The sample shows tens of thousands of clones, approximately 80% of them seen only once. Sequencing used CD4+ or CD8+ T cells sorted from blood, obtained in a trial of the OX40 agonist ivuxolimab. These receptors were obtained from an adult with an advanced solid tumor such as melanoma, head and neck, liver or kidney cancer. Both conserved end residues are part of each CDR3. The D gene is left open where the match is weak. Size tells how often a clone was seen (once, few, many) or the class of an expanded clone, and some rows leave it out.

CDR3 DNA: TGCGCCAGCAGCCAAGCAACAGGGGAGTACACCGGGGAGCTGTTTTTT
CDR3 protein: CASSQATGEYTGELFF
D gene: TRBD1
clone size: few
J gene: TRBJ2-2
V gene: TRBV4-3

CDR3 DNA: TGTGCCAGCAGCAAAACCCCAGTGAGGGGCGGAAATCAGCCCCAGCATTTT
CDR3 protein: CASSKTPVRGGNQPQHF
D gene: -
clone size: -
J gene: TRBJ1-5
V gene: TRBV21-1

CDR3 DNA: TGTGCCAGCAGCAAGGGACAAAACTATGGCTACACCTTC
CDR3 protein: CASSKGQNYGYTF
D gene: -
clone size: -
J gene: TRBJ1-2
V gene: TRBV28

CDR3 DNA: TGTGCCACCAACCCGTCTGGGGCCCCGTCCACTGAAGCTTTCTTT
CDR3 protein: CATNPSGAPSTEAFF
D gene: -
clone size: -
J gene: TRBJ1-1
V gene: TRBV15

CDR3 DNA: TGTGCCAGCAGCGTAGACCCTCACTCCGAGCAGTACTTC
CDR3 protein: CASSVDPHSEQYF
D gene: -
clone size: -
J gene: TRBJ2-7
V gene: TRBV9

CDR3 DNA: TGTGCCAGCAGCCTTCTCGGTCGGGTGAACACTGAAGCTTTCTTT
CDR3 protein: CASSLLGRVNTEAFF
D gene: -
clone size: -
J gene: TRBJ1-1
V gene: TRBV7-2

CDR3 DNA: TGTGCCAGCAGGAAGGACAGGGCAAACACCTACGAGCAGTACTTC
CDR3 protein: CASRKDRANTYEQYF
D gene: TRBD1
clone size: -
J gene: TRBJ2-7
V gene: TRBV5-4

CDR3 DNA: TGTGCCAGCAGCTTTGAGCGCTCCCAAGAGACCCAGTACTTC
CDR3 protein: CASSFERSQETQYF
D gene: -
clone size: -
J gene: TRBJ2-5
V gene: TRBV5-4

CDR3 DNA: TGTGCCAGCAGCTTCTCCTCAGGGACCGGGGAGCTGTTTTTT
CDR3 protein: CASSFSSGTGELFF
D gene: -
clone size: -
J gene: TRBJ2-2
V gene: TRBV7-2

CDR3 DNA: TGTGCCAGCAGCCTAGGGGGACAGCACACCGGGGAGCTGTTTTTT
CDR3 protein: CASSLGGQHTGELFF
D gene: TRBD1
clone size: -
J gene: TRBJ2-2
V gene: TRBV7-6

CDR3 DNA: TGTGCCAGCAGCCAATCGCGCGGAGCCTCCTACGAGCAGTACTTC
CDR3 protein: CASSQSRGASYEQYF
D gene: -
clone size: -
J gene: TRBJ2-7
V gene: TRBV16

CDR3 DNA: TGTGCCAGCAGCTTATTTCGGCGGGAGGGCCGGAATGAGCAGTTCTTC
CDR3 protein: CASSLFRREGRNEQFF
D gene: TRBD2
clone size: -
J gene: TRBJ2-1
V gene: TRBV7-3

CDR3 DNA: TGTGCCAGCAGCTTCGGGGAGACTGAAGCTTTCTTT
CDR3 protein: CASSFGETEAFF
D gene: -
clone size: -
J gene: TRBJ1-1
V gene: TRBV11-2

CDR3 DNA: TGTGCCAGCAGCCCTCGGGCATCGCAAGAGACCCAGTACTTC
CDR3 protein: CASSPRASQETQYF
D gene: -
clone size: -
J gene: TRBJ2-5
V gene: TRBV7-7

CDR3 DNA: TGCGCCAGCTTATCGGAAACAGGGGGCTGGGGCACAGATACGCAGTATTTT
CDR3 protein: CASLSETGGWGTDTQYF
D gene: TRBD1
clone size: -
J gene: TRBJ2-3
V gene: TRBV4-1

CDR3 DNA: TGTGCCAGCAGTGGCTCCAGGGGAAGCAATCAGCCCCAGCATTTT
CDR3 protein: CASSGSRGSNQPQHF
D gene: -
clone size: -
J gene: TRBJ1-5
V gene: TRBV2

CDR3 DNA: TGTGCCATCAGTGAGTCGAATAGGAAAGGGGCAGATACGCAGTATTTT
CDR3 protein: CAISESNRKGADTQYF
D gene: -
clone size: -
J gene: TRBJ2-3
V gene: TRBV10-3

CDR3 DNA: TGTGCCAGCAGCCGGACTAGCGGGAGGTCGGATACGCAGTATTTT
CDR3 protein: CASSRTSGRSDTQYF
D gene: TRBD2
clone size: -
J gene: TRBJ2-3
V gene: TRBV5-4

CDR3 DNA: TGTGCTAGTGGTTTGGTAAATTCTGAAGCTTTCTTT
CDR3 protein: CASGLVNSEAFF
D gene: -
clone size: -
J gene: TRBJ1-1
V gene: TRBV12-5

CDR3 DNA: TGCGCCAGCAGCTTTTCTAGTTCCGCCGGGGAGCTGTTTTTT
CDR3 protein: CASSFSSSAGELFF
D gene: -
clone size: -
J gene: TRBJ2-2
V gene: TRBV5-1

CDR3 DNA: TGCGCCAGCAGCTCCCCCGTTGAGGGCGTAGAGCAGTTCTTC
CDR3 protein: CASSSPVEGVEQFF
D gene: -
clone size: -
J gene: TRBJ2-1
V gene: TRBV5-1

CDR3 DNA: TGTGCCTGGAATGGAGGTTATAATTCACCCCTCCACTTT
CDR3 protein: CAWNGGYNSPLHF
D gene: -
clone size: -
J gene: TRBJ1-6
V gene: TRBV30

CDR3 DNA: TGTGCCAGCAGTTACCGAGATGGGTATAATTCACCCCTCCACTTT
CDR3 protein: CASSYRDGYNSPLHF
D gene: -
clone size: -
J gene: TRBJ1-6
V gene: TRBV6-6

CDR3 DNA: TGTGCCAGCAGCTTGGAACAGGGATTTTACGAGCAGTACTTC
CDR3 protein: CASSLEQGFYEQYF
D gene: -
clone size: -
J gene: TRBJ2-7
V gene: TRBV5-4

CDR3 DNA: TGTGCCAGCAGTTTAGGGGGACAGGGTGGGACCTACGAGCAGTACTTC
CDR3 protein: CASSLGGQGGTYEQYF
D gene: TRBD1
clone size: -
J gene: TRBJ2-7
V gene: TRBV28

CDR3 DNA: TGCGCCAGCAGCTTCCAGGACCCGATGAGAGATACGCAGTATTTT
CDR3 protein: CASSFQDPMRDTQYF
D gene: -
clone size: -
J gene: TRBJ2-3
V gene: TRBV5-1

CDR3 DNA: TGTGCCAGCAGCCCAGCGGGGGGGCCTGTCGGGGAGCTGCTTTTT
CDR3 protein: CASSPAGGPVGELLF
D gene: TRBD2
clone size: -
J gene: TRBJ2-2
V gene: TRBV5-4

CDR3 DNA: TGTGCCAGCAGCCTCGGACTTAGCACAGATACGCAGTATTTT
CDR3 protein: CASSLGLSTDTQYF
D gene: -
clone size: -
J gene: TRBJ2-3
V gene: TRBV7-3

CDR3 DNA: TGTGCCAGCAGCCCACCGGGACTAGAACTTTGGAGCCATGAGCAGTTCTTC
CDR3 protein: CASSPPGLELWSHEQFF
D gene: TRBD2
clone size: -
J gene: TRBJ2-1
V gene: TRBV14

CDR3 DNA: TGTGCCAGCAGCTTAAGAGGGCCCCAGAACACTGAAGCTTTCTTT
CDR3 protein: CASSLRGPQNTEAFF
D gene: -
clone size: -
J gene: TRBJ1-1
V gene: TRBV11-2

CDR3 DNA: TGTGCCAGCAGCACCCTAGGCAACTATGGCTACACCTTC
CDR3 protein: CASSTLGNYGYTF
D gene: -
clone size: -
J gene: TRBJ1-2
V gene: TRBV28

CDR3 DNA: TGTGCCAGCAGCCCCACGGGGGTCTATGGCTACACCTTC
CDR3 protein: CASSPTGVYGYTF
D gene: -
clone size: -
J gene: TRBJ1-2
V gene: TRBV7-2

CDR3 DNA: TGTGCCAGCAGCTTCCTTGGAAACACCATATATTTT
CDR3 protein: CASSFLGNTIYF
D gene: -
clone size: -
J gene: TRBJ1-3
V gene: TRBV5-5

CDR3 DNA: TGTGCCTGGAGTCCCCCGGGACAGGGGGCAGATACGCAGTATTTT
CDR3 protein: CAWSPPGQGADTQYF
D gene: TRBD1
clone size: -
J gene: TRBJ2-3
V gene: TRBV30

CDR3 DNA: TGTGCCAGTAGTATAGGCACCGGGGCGAGACTCAAAGCTTTCTTT
CDR3 protein: CASSIGTGARLKAFF
D gene: -
clone size: -
J gene: TRBJ1-1
V gene: TRBV19

CDR3 DNA: TGTGCCAGCAGCTTAGGCGACAACGCTAACTATGGCTACACCTTC
CDR3 protein: CASSLGDNANYGYTF
D gene: -
clone size: -
J gene: TRBJ1-2
V gene: TRBV11-1

CDR3 DNA: TGTGCCAGCAGCTTTAGGGTCAGGGCTAATTCACCCCTCCACTTT
CDR3 protein: CASSFRVRANSPLHF
D gene: -
clone size: -
J gene: TRBJ1-6
V gene: TRBV13

CDR3 DNA: TGTGCCAGCAGTTTATACAGGGACACTGAAGCTTTCTTT
CDR3 protein: CASSLYRDTEAFF
D gene: -
clone size: few
J gene: TRBJ1-1
V gene: TRBV27

CDR3 DNA: TGTGCCAGCAGTCCCTGGACCAGAACAAATGGCAATCAGCCCCAGCATTTT
CDR3 protein: CASSPWTRTNGNQPQHF
D gene: -
clone size: -
J gene: TRBJ1-5
V gene: TRBV28

CDR3 DNA: TGTGCCAGCAGCAGAGGGTGGGAAAGCACAGATACGCAGTATTTT
CDR3 protein: CASSRGWESTDTQYF
D gene: -
clone size: -
J gene: TRBJ2-3
V gene: TRBV7-2

CDR3 DNA: TGTGCCAGCAGTCTCTGGGACACCATATATTTT
CDR3 protein: CASSLWDTIYF
D gene: -
clone size: -
J gene: TRBJ1-3
V gene: TRBV28

CDR3 DNA: TGCAGCGTTGCTTTGGATTATAATTCACCCCTCCACTTT
CDR3 protein: CSVALDYNSPLHF
D gene: -
clone size: few
J gene: TRBJ1-6
V gene: TRBV29-1

CDR3 DNA: TGTGCCAGCAGCTTGGGGACAGGGGAGAGACGAGAGACCCAGTACTTC
CDR3 protein: CASSLGTGERRETQYF
D gene: TRBD1
clone size: -
J gene: TRBJ2-5
V gene: TRBV5-8

CDR3 DNA: TGTGCCAGCAGCTCAGGGGGGGCCCCCTACGAGCAGTACTTC
CDR3 protein: CASSSGGAPYEQYF
D gene: -
clone size: -
J gene: TRBJ2-7
V gene: TRBV7-6

CDR3 DNA: TGTGCCAGCAGCCCCAGGGGCACAGGGACGGCCGGGGAGCTGTTTTTT
CDR3 protein: CASSPRGTGTAGELFF
D gene: -
clone size: -
J gene: TRBJ2-2
V gene: TRBV11-3

CDR3 DNA: TGTGCCAGCAGCGTGGGGTTGGGCAATCAGCCCCAGCATTTT
CDR3 protein: CASSVGLGNQPQHF
D gene: -
clone size: once
J gene: TRBJ1-5
V gene: TRBV9

CDR3 DNA: TGTGCCTGGACCCCGGGACAGGGGGCGCAGGGCAATCAGCCCCAGCATTTT
CDR3 protein: CAWTPGQGAQGNQPQHF
D gene: TRBD1
clone size: -
J gene: TRBJ1-5
V gene: TRBV30